Listed here are 8 T cell receptor beta chains from one sample, sequenced in a study of OX40 agonist ivuxolimab in advanced cancers. The method was immunoSEQ multiplex PCR; TCRdb's version includes in-frame clones alone and lacks a portion of them. Among around 62,000 clones listed, over 75% were seen once. The specimen comprised CD4+ or CD8+ T cells sorted from blood, sampled in a trial of the OX40 agonist ivuxolimab. These TCRs come from an adult with an advanced solid tumor such as melanoma, head and neck, liver or kidney cancer.

The rearrangement uses TRBV4-3 and TRBJ2-1, with D unclear. This CDR3 has 15 amino acids. Germline CDR1 is LGHNA and CDR2 is YSLEER. The V end was cut by 0 bases, the J end by 7 bases, with 13 bases between. The CDR3: CASSQEGMLLNEQFF. CDR3 nucleotides: TGCGCCAGCAGCCAAGAGGGGATGCTACTGAATGAGCAGTTCTTC.

The V call is TRBV5-4, the J call TRBJ1-6; the D is unclear. The CDR3 runs 14 residues. The ends were cut back, 1 base at V and 7 bases at J, with 9 bases in the middle. The germline V gene has CDR1 SGHNT and CDR2 YYREEE (reference sequence). CDR3 sequence reads: CASSLSLPNSPLHF. Here the CDR3 DNA reads TGTGCCAGCAGCTTGTCCCTGCCAAATTCACCCCTCCACTTT.

The sample holds a few counts of this clone. The gene calls are TRBV4-3 and TRBJ2-7; perhaps TRBD2 as D (6 bases). V lost 0 bases to trimming and J lost 3 bases, with 15 bases between them. The CDR3 is made up of 16 amino acids. Germline V gene data show CDR1 as LGHNA and CDR2 as YSLEER. The CDR3 DNA is TGCGCCAGCAGCCAAGACGGGCCGCCGCGGGGCTACGAGCAGTACTTC. Its translation: CASSQDGPPRGYEQYF.

The CDR3, as DNA: TGTGCCAGCAGTTTGCGGGGTAAGAGCTCTGGAAACACCATATATTTT. Its translation: CASSLRGKSSGNTIYF. The V and J genes are TRBV28 and TRBJ1-3; D uncertain. The germline CDR1 and CDR2 sequences are MDHEN and SYDVKM. V was pared by 3 bases and J by 0 bases, with 12 bases between. The CDR3 covers 16 residues.

The chain recombines TRBV28 with TRBJ1-5, with TRBD1 matching 7 bases. V gave up 6 bases and J gave up 5 bases; unmatched junction bases: 13. CDR1 is MDHEN and CDR2 is SYDVKM in the germline V gene. The CDR3 loop spans 16 amino acids. The CDR3 DNA reads TGTGCCAGCAGCCTCACCAGGGGGGTGATGCATCAGCCCCAGCATTTT. Protein: CASSLTRGVMHQPQHF.

The J gene is TRBJ1-6, the V gene TRBV30, with TRBD1 matching 8 bases. Germline V gene lookup returns CDR1 GTSNPN and CDR2 SVGIG (reference sequence). The length of the CDR3 is 13 residues. The trim removed 3 bases at V and 8 bases at J, leaving 3 bases unmatched. Written as DNA, the CDR3 is TGTGCCTGGAGCCAGACAGGGGATTCACCCCTCCACTTT. Encoded protein: CAWSQTGDSPLHF. Complete variable domain (other parts from reference TRBV30 and TRBJ1-6): SQTIHQWPATLVQPVGSPLSLECTVEGTSNPNLYWYRQAAGRGLQLLFYSVGIGQISSEVPQNLSASRPQDRQFILSSKKLLLSDSGFYLCAWSQTGDSPLHFGNGTRLTVT.

The chain uses TRBV6-1 and TRBJ1-6; D remains ambiguous. Between the trimmed V and J ends, which lost 3 bases and 0 bases, there was a span of 6 bases. The CDR3 runs 15 residues. CDR1 is MNHNS, CDR2 SASEGT, per germline. As DNA, the CDR3 is TGTGCCAGCAGTGAGAGAAGCTCCTATAATTCACCCCTCCACTTT. Residues: CASSERSSYNSPLHF.

This chain connects TRBV7-2 to TRBJ2-2; the D gene is possibly TRBD2 (6 bases). This CDR3 contains 15 residues. V lost 1 base and J lost 5, with 11 bases in between. CDR1 and CDR2 (germline): SGHTA, FQGNSA. The CDR3 DNA reads as TGTGCCAGCAGCTTAGACGGGAGTGCTACCGGGGAGCTGTTTTTT. Translated: CASSLDGSATGELFF.